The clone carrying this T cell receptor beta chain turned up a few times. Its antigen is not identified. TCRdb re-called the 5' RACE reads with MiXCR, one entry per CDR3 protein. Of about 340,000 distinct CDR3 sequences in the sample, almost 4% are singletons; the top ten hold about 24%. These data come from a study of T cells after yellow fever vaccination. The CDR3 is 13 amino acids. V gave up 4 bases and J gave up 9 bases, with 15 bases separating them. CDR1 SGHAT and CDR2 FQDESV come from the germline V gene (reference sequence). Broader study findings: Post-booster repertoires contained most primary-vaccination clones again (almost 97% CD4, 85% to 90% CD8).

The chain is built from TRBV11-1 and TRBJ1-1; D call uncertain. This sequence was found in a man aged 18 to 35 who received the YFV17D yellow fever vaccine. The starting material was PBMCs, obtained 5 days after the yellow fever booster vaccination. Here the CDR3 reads CASSSAGVEKAFF. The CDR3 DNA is TGTGCCAGCAGCTCCGCCGGGGTGGAGAAAGCTTTCTTT.